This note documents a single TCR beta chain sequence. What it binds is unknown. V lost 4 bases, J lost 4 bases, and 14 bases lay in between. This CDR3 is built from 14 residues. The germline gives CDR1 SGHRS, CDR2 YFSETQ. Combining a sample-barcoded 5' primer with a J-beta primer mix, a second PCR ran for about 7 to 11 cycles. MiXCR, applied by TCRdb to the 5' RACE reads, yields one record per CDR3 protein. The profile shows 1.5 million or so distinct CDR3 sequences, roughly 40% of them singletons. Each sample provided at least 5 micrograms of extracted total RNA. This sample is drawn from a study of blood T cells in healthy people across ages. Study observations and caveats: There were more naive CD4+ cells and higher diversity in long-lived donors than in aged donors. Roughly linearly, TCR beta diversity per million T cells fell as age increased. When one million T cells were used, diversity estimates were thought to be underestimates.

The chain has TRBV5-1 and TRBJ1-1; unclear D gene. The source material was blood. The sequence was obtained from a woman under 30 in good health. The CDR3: CASSLWEGGTEAFF. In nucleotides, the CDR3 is TGCGCCAGCAGCCTGTGGGAGGGCGGCACTGAAGCTTTCTTT.